A single TCR beta chain is shown here with its context. Its antigen is still unknown. This may arise from a read error, as a much more abundant clone is one base away. V lost 5 bases and J 0 bases, leaving 4 bases between the germline ends. From germline, CDR1 is SGHTA and CDR2 FQGNSA. This CDR3 contains 12 residues. The sample originates from a study of identical twins. A universal primer site was incorporated via template switching, and the cDNA contained unique molecular identifiers. TCRdb ran MiXCR on the 5' RACE reads and lists one entry per CDR3 protein. The sample lists approximately 410,000 distinct CDR3 sequences; about 18% were seen once. Study-wide results and caveats: Less excess twin sharing appeared in beta out-of-frame sequences.

Sample: naive T cells sorted from blood. This chain uses TRBV7-2 with TRBJ1-1; D remains unclear. The receptor was derived from a man in his fifties in good health. This CDR3 reads CASSRVNTEAFF. The CDR3 DNA follows: TGTGCCAGCAGCCGGGTGAACACTGAAGCTTTCTTT.